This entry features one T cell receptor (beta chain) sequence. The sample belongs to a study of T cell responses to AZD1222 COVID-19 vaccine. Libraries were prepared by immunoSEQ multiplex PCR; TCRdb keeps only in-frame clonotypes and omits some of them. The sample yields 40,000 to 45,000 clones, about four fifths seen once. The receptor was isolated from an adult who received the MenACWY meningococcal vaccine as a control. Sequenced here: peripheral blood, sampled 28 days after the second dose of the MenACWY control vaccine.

As DNA, the CDR3 is TGCGCCAGCAGCGGTACAACTAATGAAAAACTGTTTTTT. Protein product: CASSGTTNEKLFF. The chain links TRBV5-1 to TRBJ1-4, with D uncertain. There are 13 residues in the CDR3. V was pared by 4 bases and J by 0 bases, with 4 bases between. The germline CDR1 and CDR2 sequences are SGHRS and YFSETQ.